This T cell receptor (beta chain) comes out of a study of blood T cell repertoires in COVID-19 (dated by TCRdb to 2020 to 2021). Regarding the study in general: Samples covering the acute and convalescent phases of COVID-19 were provided by collaborators in the United States, Italy and Spain. The prospective study material was composed of cDNA or gDNA derived from T cells, B-cell-depleted T cells, or PBMCs. Subjects who had been exposed to COVID-19, were actively infected with it, or had recovered from it provided the deeply sampled blood TCRbeta repertoires that made up the dataset. The repertoires were made available in a free public database intended to serve as a resource for research on the immune response to SARS-CoV-2. The samples were drawn from the first 160 participants of the ongoing ImmuneRACE study and from 950 to 1,500 subjects provided by 6 global collaborators. Nearly every sample came with metadata listing a de-identified subject ID, COVID-19 status, age in years and sex. Where HLA class I and class II types were available, the types were taken from metadata supplied by the sample provider, not from assay-based typing.

General findings and caveats noted by the study authors: The amount of clinical and demographic metadata varied by source and participant and was provided uncurated.

This clone was detected only a few times. Its target antigen remains unknown. No clone much larger than this one lies a single base away; base qualities are absent. The collaborating institutions used their own protocols to collect whole blood in K2EDTA tubes. Collaborator samples were shipped for TCRbeta analysis as frozen whole blood, isolated PBMCs, or DNA extracted from either sample type. V is shortened by 4 bases, J by 0 bases, and the region joining them spans 6 bases. In the germline V gene (reference sequence), CDR1 corresponds to LNHDA and CDR2 to SQIVND. The CDR3 runs 14 amino acids, cysteine and phenylalanine included. Left in the record is the CDR3 DNA by itself, 42 bases read in frame from the first base. TCRbeta CDR3 regions were amplified from genomic DNA using the immunoSEQ Assay, a bias-controlled multiplex PCR. In the paper's pipeline: Within the assay, amplification of reference gene primers was used to estimate how many nucleated cells each sample contained. Sequence reads were collapsed and filtered to measure the absolute abundance of every unique TCRbeta CDR3 rearrangement. For each sample, productive Simpson clonality was calculated by taking the square root of Simpson's diversity index across productive rearrangements. Drawn from immuneACCESS, this table holds only the in-frame rearrangements with V and J called that TCRdb kept. Clones are partly lost; checked studies trace under half to an unresolved V gene and leave the rest unexplained. The D gene and trimming were derived from the DNA, and the V and J assignments and clone size from that table. A total of 120,000 to 150,000 clones appear in this sample, about 83% of them only once. The top ten hold more than 1.5% of the sample.

Sequencing was performed on peripheral blood. The TCR comes from a human donor in a cohort sampled during active COVID-19. This sequence uses TRBV19 and TRBJ2-2; 6 matching bases give a weak D call of TRBD1. The DNA sequence is given as TGTGCCAGTAGTAAGGGGGCGAACACCGGGGAGCTGTTTTTT. Its protein is CASSKGANTGELFF. Supplemented by the reference TRBV19 and TRBJ2-2 proteins around the CDR3, the complete variable domain is DGGITQSPKYLFRKEGQNVTLSCEQNLNHDAMYWYRQDPGQGLRLIYYSQIVNDFQKGDIAEGYSVSREKKESFPLTVTSAQKNPTAFYLCASSKGANTGELFFGEGSRLTVL.